Given below is one T cell receptor beta chain in context. This specimen comes from a study of control samples from healthy donors and cancer patients. The data were produced by immunoSEQ multiplex PCR, yet TCRdb's version contains in-frame clones alone and is incomplete. The data include approximately 190,000 clones; the top ten clones carry less than 2.5%. This clonotype was sampled from a woman in her 30s in good health. The material sequenced was blood.

The CDR3 nucleotides read TGTGCCAGCAGCTTGGCGACGGGCGGGGGCTATGGCTACACCTTC. Its protein product is CASSLATGGGYGYTF. The chain combines TRBV5-6 with TRBJ1-2; D perhaps matches TRBD1 (5 bases). Trimming shortened V by 0 bases and J by 4 bases, and 13 bases separated the two germline ends. CDR3 length: 15 amino acids. Germline V gene data show CDR1 as SGHDT and CDR2 as YYEEEE.